The next 13 T cell receptor beta chains were all read from a single sample in a study of blood T cell dynamics during melanoma immunotherapy. Profiled with immunoSEQ multiplex PCR; TCRdb holds only in-frame clones, not every one. The repertoire includes roughly 6,800 clones, roughly four fifths of them detected once, and more than 14% sits in the top ten. The time point was: week 3, after first cycle of checkpoint inhibitor. The sequences come from blood, collected from a patient treated with checkpoint blockade. These receptor sequences come from a human donor with melanoma.

J is TRBJ2-6 and V is TRBV30; D is uncertain. Per germline, CDR1 GTSNPN and CDR2 SVGIG (reference sequence). With 0 bases removed from V and 3 bases from J, the gap between germline ends came to 9 bases. This CDR3 spans 15 amino acids. CDR3: CAWSVRPLGANVLTF. The CDR3 nucleotides are TGTGCCTGGAGTGTACGACCCCTTGGGGCCAACGTCCTGACTTTC. Full variable domain (missing parts from reference TRBV30 and TRBJ2-6): SQTIHQWPATLVQPVGSPLSLECTVEGTSNPNLYWYRQAAGRGLQLLFYSVGIGQISSEVPQNLSASRPQDRQFILSSKKLLLSDSGFYLCAWSVRPLGANVLTFGAGSRLTVL.

This chain connects TRBV2 to TRBJ2-6; D may be TRBD2 (7 bases). V was shortened by 2 bases and J by 3 bases, with 11 bases between the two germline ends. Germline V gives CDR1 SNHLY, CDR2 FYNNEI. The CDR3 sequence is 16 residues long. In DNA form, the CDR3 reads TGTGCCAGCAGTGAACGGGGGGCCTTTGGGGCCAACGTCCTGACTTTC. It encodes CASSERGAFGANVLTF.

This clone came up once. The rearrangement uses TRBV19 and TRBJ2-1; tentative D call: TRBD1 (6 bases). Germline lookup yields CDR1 LNHDA and CDR2 SQIVND (reference sequence). Trimming pared 5 bases from V and 4 bases from J, leaving 12 bases between. The CDR3 contains 14 residues. The CDR3 bases are TGTGCCAGTAGTGCCCGGACAGAGTACAATGAGCAGTTCTTC. It codes for CASSARTEYNEQFF.

This chain's CDR3 is CASSRRGTSYEQYF. CDR3 in DNA: TGTGCCAGCAGCAGGCGGGGGACGTCCTACGAGCAGTACTTC. The chain employs TRBV5-8 and TRBJ2-5, with 7 bases that match TRBD2. The DNA end is a closer match to TRBJ2-7, so the J assignment may be wrong. This CDR3 is built from 14 residues. Per the germline V gene, CDR1 is SGHTS and CDR2 is YDEGEE.

The CDR3 spells CASSGRTSGGIQYF. The CDR3 nucleotides are TGTGCCAGCAGCGGGAGGACTAGCGGGGGTATTCAGTATTTT. J is TRBJ2-3 and V is TRBV7-6; 13 bases align to TRBD2. The CDR3 length is 14 residues. Germline-derived CDR1 and CDR2 are SGHVS and FNYEAQ. V gave up 5 bases and J gave up 12 bases; unmatched junction bases: 8.

The rearrangement joins TRBV27 to TRBJ2-1; a possible D gene is TRBD1 (6 bases). The V and J ends lost 3 bases and 8 bases respectively, with 14 bases between them. This CDR3 is built from 14 residues. Per germline, CDR1 MNHEY and CDR2 SMNVEV (reference sequence). The CDR3 protein is CASSLSQGGDEQFF. The CDR3 DNA reads TGTGCCAGCAGTTTGTCACAGGGTGGGGATGAGCAGTTCTTC.

The J gene is TRBJ1-1, the V gene TRBV7-9; D gene ambiguous. The CDR3 length is 13 residues. The germline V and J ends were trimmed by 5 bases and 4 bases, with 11 bases remaining between them. Germline V CDR1 and CDR2: SEHNR, FQNEAQ (reference sequence). In DNA form, the CDR3 reads TGTGCCAGCAGCCGGGGAGGGATCACTGAAGCTTTCTTT. Protein: CASSRGGITEAFF.

This sequence joins TRBV30 and TRBJ1-2; no definite D call. This CDR3 is 13 amino acids long. Trimming pared 3 bases from V and 4 bases from J, leaving 12 bases between. CDR1 GTSNPN and CDR2 SVGIG come from the germline V gene (reference sequence). In DNA, the CDR3 is TGTGCCTGGAGCCCTATTACCCTCTATGGCTACACCTTC. Translated: CAWSPITLYGYTF.

The rearrangement uses TRBV11-3 and TRBJ2-7; D is ambiguous. Deletions cut 1 base from V and 5 bases from J, with 9 bases between. The CDR3 sequence is 13 residues long. Germline V gene lookup returns CDR1 SGHNT and CDR2 YENEEA. The CDR3 nucleotides read TGTGCCAGCAGCTTAGTGGGCCAGAACGAGCAGTACTTC. Protein product: CASSLVGQNEQYF.

V usage is TRBV29-1 and J usage is TRBJ1-3; D call uncertain. Germline lookup yields CDR1 SQVTM and CDR2 ANQGSEA. The CDR3 sequence is 15 residues long. Trimming stripped 7 bases from V and 0 bases from J, with 16 bases between. The CDR3 nucleotides are TGCAGCGCCAGTCAGACGGCGAGCTCTGGAAACACCATATATTTT. This encodes CSASQTASSGNTIYF.

The gene calls are TRBV5-4 and TRBJ2-7, with D perhaps TRBD1 (6 bases). The CDR3 is made up of 15 amino acids. V shed 0 bases and J shed 0 bases, with 10 bases lying between them. Looked up from germline, CDR1 is SGHNT and CDR2 is YYREEE (reference sequence). CDR3 sequence: CASSLGTGSSYEQYF. The CDR3 DNA reads as TGTGCCAGCAGCTTGGGTACAGGGAGCTCCTACGAGCAGTACTTC.

This clone was detected only once. The chain carries TRBV28 and TRBJ1-5, with D hard to call. Germline V gene lookup returns CDR1 MDHEN and CDR2 SYDVKM. The ends were cut back, 5 bases at V and 1 base at J, with 6 bases in the middle. The CDR3 has 13 amino acids. The CDR3 region has the DNA TGTGCCAGCAGTGCCACGAGCAATCAGCCCCAGCATTTT. Protein sequence: CASSATSNQPQHF. The full variable domain, in which reference TRBV28 and TRBJ1-5 provide the parts outside the CDR3, is DVKVTQSSRYLVKRTGEKVFLECVQDMDHENMFWYRQDPGLGLRLIYFSYDVKMKEKGDIPEGYSVSREKKERFSLILESASTNQTSMYLCASSATSNQPQHFGDGTRLSIL.

The rearrangement joins TRBV5-1 to TRBJ2-1; D is perhaps TRBD2 (6 bases). Per the germline V gene, CDR1 is SGHRS and CDR2 is YFSETQ. The CDR3 consists of 12 residues. V was trimmed by 4 bases and J by 8 bases, leaving 10 bases between them. CDR3 sequence reads: CASSTEGDEQFF. CDR3 in DNA: TGCGCCAGCAGCACGGAGGGAGATGAGCAGTTCTTC.